This TCR beta chain originates from a study of cytomegalovirus exposure and HLA in healthy donors. Looking at the study overall: In a previous analysis, about 100 million unique TCR beta sequences were found from some 180 million T cells. Early released data comprised around 85 million unique TCRs from HLA-typed donors.

Primers for the PCR totalled 60 Vbeta and 13 Jbeta. The repertoire was sequenced with immunoSEQ multiplex PCR; TCRdb's copy has only in-frame clones and lacks some. The sample shows 150,000 to 200,000 clones, 79% of them seen only once. The V gene lost 0 bases and the J gene lost 7 bases, with 13 bases spanning the gap. CDR1 and CDR2 from the germline V gene are LGHNA and YSLEER. The CDR3 extends over 15 amino acids. V usage is TRBV4-3 and J usage is TRBJ1-5; D is possibly TRBD1 (5 bases). This TCR was sampled from a woman aged 50 to 60 in good health and CMV-seronegative. Sequenced input: PBMCs. CDR3 coding DNA: TGCGCCAGCAGCCAAGAGTGGGCCCGGGGGCAGCCCCAGCATTTT. This translates into CASSQEWARGQPQHF.